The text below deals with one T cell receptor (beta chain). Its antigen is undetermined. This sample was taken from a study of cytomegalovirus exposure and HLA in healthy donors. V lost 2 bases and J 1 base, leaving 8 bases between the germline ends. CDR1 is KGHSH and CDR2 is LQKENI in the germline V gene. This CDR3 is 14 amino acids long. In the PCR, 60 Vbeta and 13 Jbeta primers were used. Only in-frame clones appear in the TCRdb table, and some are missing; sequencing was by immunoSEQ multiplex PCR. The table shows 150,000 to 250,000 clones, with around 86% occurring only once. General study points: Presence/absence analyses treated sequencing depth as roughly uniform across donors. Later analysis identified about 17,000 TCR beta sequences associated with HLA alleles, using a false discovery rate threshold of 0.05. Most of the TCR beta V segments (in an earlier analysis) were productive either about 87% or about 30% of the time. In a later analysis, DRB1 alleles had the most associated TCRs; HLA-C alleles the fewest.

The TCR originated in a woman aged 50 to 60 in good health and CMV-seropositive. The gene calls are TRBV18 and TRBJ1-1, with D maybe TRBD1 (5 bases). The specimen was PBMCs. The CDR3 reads CASSPFQGNTEAFF. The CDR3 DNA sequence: TGTGCCAGCTCACCATTTCAGGGGAACACTGAAGCTTTCTTT.